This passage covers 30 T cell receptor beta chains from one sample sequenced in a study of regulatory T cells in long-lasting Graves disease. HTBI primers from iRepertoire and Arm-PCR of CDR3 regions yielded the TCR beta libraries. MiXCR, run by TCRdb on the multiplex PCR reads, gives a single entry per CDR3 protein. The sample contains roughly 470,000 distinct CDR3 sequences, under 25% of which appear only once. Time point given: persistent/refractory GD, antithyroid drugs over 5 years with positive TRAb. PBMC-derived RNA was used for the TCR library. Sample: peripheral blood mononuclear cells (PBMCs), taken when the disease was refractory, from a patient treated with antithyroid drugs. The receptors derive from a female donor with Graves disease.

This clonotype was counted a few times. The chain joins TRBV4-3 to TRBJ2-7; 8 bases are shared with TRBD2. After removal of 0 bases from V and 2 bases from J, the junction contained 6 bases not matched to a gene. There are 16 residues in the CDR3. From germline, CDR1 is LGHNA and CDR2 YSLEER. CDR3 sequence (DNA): TGCGCCAGCAGCCAAGATTGGTTACTAGCGGCCTACGAGCAGTACTTC. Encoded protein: CASSQDWLLAAYEQYF.

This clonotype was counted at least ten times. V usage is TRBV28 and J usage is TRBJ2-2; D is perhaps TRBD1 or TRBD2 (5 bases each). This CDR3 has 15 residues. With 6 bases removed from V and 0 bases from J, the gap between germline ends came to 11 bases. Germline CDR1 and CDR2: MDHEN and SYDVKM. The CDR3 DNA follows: TGTGCCAGCAGGGGGGAGCTCGCGAACACCGGGGAGCTGTTTTTT. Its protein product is CASRGELANTGELFF.

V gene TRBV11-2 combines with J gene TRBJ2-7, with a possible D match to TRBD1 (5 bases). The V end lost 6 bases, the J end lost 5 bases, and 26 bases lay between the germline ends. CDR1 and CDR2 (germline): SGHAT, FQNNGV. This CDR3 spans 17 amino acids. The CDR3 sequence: CASSPIGHTTLGHEQYF. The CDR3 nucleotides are TGTGCCAGCAGTCCAATCGGACACACAACCCTCGGGCACGAGCAGTACTTC.

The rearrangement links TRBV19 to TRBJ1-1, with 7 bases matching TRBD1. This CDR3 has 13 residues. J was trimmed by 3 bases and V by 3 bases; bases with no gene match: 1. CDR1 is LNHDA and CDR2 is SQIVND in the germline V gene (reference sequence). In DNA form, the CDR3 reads TGTGCCAGTAGTATCACAGGGGACACTGAAGCTTTCTTT. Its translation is CASSITGDTEAFF.

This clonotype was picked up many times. The CDR3 reads CASKASTQETQYF. CDR3 DNA: TGTGCCAGCAAAGCAAGCACGCAAGAGACCCAGTACTTC. This sequence joins TRBV2 and TRBJ2-5; D not resolved. Trimming cost V 7 bases and J 2 bases, with 11 bases left between them. The germline gives CDR1 SNHLY, CDR2 FYNNEI. The CDR3 totals 13 residues.

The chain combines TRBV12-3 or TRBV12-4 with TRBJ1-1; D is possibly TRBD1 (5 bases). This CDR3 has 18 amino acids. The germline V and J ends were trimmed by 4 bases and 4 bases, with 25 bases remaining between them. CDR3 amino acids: CASSSSEATGRTITEAFF. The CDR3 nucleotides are TGTGCCAGCAGTTCGTCGGAAGCCACGGGACGGACGATCACTGAAGCTTTCTTT.

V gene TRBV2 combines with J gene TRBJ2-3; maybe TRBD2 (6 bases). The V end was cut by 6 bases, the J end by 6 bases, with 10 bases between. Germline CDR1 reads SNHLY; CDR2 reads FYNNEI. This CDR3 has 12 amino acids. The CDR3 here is CASSFGRDTQYF. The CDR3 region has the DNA TGTGCCAGCAGCTTTGGGAGGGATACGCAGTATTTT.

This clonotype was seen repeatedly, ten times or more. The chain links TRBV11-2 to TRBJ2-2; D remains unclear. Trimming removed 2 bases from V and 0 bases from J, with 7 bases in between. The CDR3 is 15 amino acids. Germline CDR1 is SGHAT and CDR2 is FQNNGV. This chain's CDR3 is CASSLNYPNTGELFF. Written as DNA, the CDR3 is TGTGCCAGCAGCTTAAATTACCCGAACACCGGGGAGCTGTTTTTT.

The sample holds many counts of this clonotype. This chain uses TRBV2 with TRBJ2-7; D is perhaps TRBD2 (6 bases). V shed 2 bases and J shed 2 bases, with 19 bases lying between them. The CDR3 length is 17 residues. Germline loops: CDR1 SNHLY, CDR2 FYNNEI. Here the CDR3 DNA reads TGTGCCAGCAGTGAAAGCCTCGGCGGGATGGGACCCTACGAGCAGTACTTC. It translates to CASSESLGGMGPYEQYF.

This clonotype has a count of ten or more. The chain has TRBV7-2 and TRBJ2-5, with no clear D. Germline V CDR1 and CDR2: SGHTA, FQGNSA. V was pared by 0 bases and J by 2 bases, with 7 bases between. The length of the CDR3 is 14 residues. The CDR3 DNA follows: TGTGCCAGCAGCTTAGCAGCCCGACAAGAGACCCAGTACTTC. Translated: CASSLAARQETQYF.

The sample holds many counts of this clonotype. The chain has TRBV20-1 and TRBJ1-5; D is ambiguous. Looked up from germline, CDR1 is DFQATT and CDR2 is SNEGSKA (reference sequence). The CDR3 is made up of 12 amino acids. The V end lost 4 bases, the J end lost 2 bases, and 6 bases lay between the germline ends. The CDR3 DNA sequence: TGCAGTGCTAACCCCGGCAATCAGCCCCAGCATTTT. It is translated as CSANPGNQPQHF.

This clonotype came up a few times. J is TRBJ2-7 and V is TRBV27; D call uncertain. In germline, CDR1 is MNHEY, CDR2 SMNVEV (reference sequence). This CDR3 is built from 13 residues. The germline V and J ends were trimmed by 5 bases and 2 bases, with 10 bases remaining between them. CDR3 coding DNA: TGTGCCAGCAGTGAGGCAGAACCCTACGAGCAGTACTTC. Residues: CASSEAEPYEQYF.

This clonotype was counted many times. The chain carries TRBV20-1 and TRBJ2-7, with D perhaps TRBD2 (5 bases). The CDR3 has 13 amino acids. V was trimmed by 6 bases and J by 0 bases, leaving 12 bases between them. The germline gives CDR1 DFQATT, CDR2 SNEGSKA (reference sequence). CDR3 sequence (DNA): TGCAGTGCCGCCGGACGGGACTCCTACGAGCAGTACTTC. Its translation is CSAAGRDSYEQYF.

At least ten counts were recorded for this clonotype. The DNA of the CDR3 is TGTGCCAGCAGGACGGGACAGGGGGGTGAAAAACTGTTTTTT. Translated: CASRTGQGGEKLFF. This chain links TRBV2 with TRBJ1-4; 11 nucleotides align to TRBD1. This CDR3 contains 14 residues. Losses at the gene ends were 6 bases for V and 7 bases for J; bases not matched to a gene: 4. The V gene's germline CDR1 is SNHLY and CDR2 FYNNEI.

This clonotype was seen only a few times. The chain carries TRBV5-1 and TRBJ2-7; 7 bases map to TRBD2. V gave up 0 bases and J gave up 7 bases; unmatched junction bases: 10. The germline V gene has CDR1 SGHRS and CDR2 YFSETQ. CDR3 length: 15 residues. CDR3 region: CASSLDPGGPGEQYF. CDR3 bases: TGCGCCAGCAGCTTGGATCCGGGAGGTCCGGGAGAGCAGTACTTC.

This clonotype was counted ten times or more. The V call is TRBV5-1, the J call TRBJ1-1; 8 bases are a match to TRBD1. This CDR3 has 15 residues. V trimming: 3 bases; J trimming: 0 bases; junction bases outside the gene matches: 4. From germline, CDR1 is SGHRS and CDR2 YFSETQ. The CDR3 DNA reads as TGCGCCAGCAGCTGGGGGACAGGCCTGAACACTGAAGCTTTCTTT. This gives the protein CASSWGTGLNTEAFF.

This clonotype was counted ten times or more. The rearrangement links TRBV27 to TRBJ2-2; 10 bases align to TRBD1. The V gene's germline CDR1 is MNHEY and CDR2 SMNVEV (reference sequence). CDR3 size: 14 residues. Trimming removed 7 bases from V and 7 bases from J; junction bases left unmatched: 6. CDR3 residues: CASNRQGAHGELFF. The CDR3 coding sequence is TGTGCCAGCAATCGACAGGGGGCTCACGGGGAGCTGTTTTTT.

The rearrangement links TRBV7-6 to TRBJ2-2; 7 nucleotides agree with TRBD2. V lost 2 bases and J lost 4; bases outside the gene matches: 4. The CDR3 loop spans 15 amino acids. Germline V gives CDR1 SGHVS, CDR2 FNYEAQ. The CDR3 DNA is TGTGCCAGCAGCTTAAGCGGGATGGGCACCGGGGAGCTGTTTTTT. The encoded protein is CASSLSGMGTGELFF.

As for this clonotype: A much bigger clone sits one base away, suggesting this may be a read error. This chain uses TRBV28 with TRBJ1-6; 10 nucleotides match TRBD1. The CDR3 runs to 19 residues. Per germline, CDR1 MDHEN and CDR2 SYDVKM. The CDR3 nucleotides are TGTGCCAGCAGTGCGACCGGGACAGGGGCTAGCTCCTATAATTCACCCCCCCACTTT. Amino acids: CASSATGTGASSYNSPPHF.

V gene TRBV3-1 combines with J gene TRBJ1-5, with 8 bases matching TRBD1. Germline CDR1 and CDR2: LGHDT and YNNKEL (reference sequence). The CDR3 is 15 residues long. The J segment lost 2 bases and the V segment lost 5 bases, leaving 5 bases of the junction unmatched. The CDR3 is CASSATGARNQPQHF. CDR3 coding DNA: TGTGCCAGCAGCGCGACAGGGGCGCGCAATCAGCCCCAGCATTTT. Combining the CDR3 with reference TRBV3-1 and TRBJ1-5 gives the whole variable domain DTAVSQTPKYLVTQMGNDKSIKCEQNLGHDTMYWYKQDSKKFLKIMFSYNNKELIINETVPNRFSPKSPDKAHLNLHINSLELGDSAVYFCASSATGARNQPQHFGDGTRLSIL.

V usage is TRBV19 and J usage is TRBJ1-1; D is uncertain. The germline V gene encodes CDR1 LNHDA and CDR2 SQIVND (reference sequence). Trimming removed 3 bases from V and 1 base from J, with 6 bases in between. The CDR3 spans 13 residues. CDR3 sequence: CASSIKGNTEAFF. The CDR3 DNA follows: TGTGCCAGTAGTATTAAGGGGAACACTGAAGCTTTCTTT.

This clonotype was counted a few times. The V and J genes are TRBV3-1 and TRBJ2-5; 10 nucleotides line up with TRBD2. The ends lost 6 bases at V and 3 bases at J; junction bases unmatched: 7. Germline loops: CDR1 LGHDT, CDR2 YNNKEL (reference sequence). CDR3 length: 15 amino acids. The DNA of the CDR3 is TGTGCCAGCAGAAGAGCGGGAGGGCCGGAAGAGACCCAGTACTTC. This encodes CASRRAGGPEETQYF.

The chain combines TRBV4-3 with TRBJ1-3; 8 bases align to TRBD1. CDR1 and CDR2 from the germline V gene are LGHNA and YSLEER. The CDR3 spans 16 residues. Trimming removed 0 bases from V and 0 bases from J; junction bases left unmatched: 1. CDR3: CASSQDGTGSGNTIYF. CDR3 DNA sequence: TGCGCCAGCAGCCAAGATGGGACAGGCTCTGGAAACACCATATATTTT.

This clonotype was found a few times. The DNA for the CDR3 is TGCAGCGTCGGGACGGGACCCTACGAGCAGTACTTC. Its protein is CSVGTGPYEQYF. The J gene is TRBJ2-7, the V gene TRBV29-1; D may be TRBD1 or TRBD2 (5 bases each). This CDR3 has 12 amino acids. Germline CDR1 is SQVTM and CDR2 is ANQGSEA. V lost 6 bases, J lost 2 bases, and 11 bases lay in between.

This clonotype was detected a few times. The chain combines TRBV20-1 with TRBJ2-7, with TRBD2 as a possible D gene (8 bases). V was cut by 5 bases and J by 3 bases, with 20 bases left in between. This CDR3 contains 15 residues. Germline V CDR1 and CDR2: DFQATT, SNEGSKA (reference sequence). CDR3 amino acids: CSALGGGQRFYEQYF. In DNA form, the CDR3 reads TGCAGTGCTCTCGGGGGGGGACAGAGATTCTACGAGCAGTACTTC.

In DNA form, the CDR3 reads TGTGCCAGCAACCGCATGGGACAGACGAACACTGAAGCTTTCTTT. Translated: CASNRMGQTNTEAFF. The chain employs TRBV7-9 and TRBJ1-1; 7 bases line up with TRBD1. Germline V gene sequence: CDR1 SEHNR, CDR2 FQNEAQ (reference sequence). The CDR3 has 15 amino acids. V shed 7 bases and J 1 base; nucleotides not matched to a gene: 9.

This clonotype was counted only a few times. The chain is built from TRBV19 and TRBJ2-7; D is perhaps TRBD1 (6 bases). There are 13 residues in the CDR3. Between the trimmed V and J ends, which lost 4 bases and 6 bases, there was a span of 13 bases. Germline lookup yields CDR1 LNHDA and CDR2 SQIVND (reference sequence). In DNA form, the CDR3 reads TGTGCCAGTAGTACTATAACAGGGAGCGAGCAGTACTTC. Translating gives CASSTITGSEQYF.

This CDR3 is CASSLMGQNTGELFF. In DNA, the CDR3 is TGTGCCAGCAGCTTGATGGGACAGAACACCGGGGAGCTGTTTTTT. This rearrangement joins TRBV7-3 to TRBJ2-2; perhaps TRBD1 as D (6 bases). The CDR3 is 15 amino acids. Trimming removed 3 bases at V and 1 base at J, with 9 bases between. Germline V gene lookup returns CDR1 SGHTA and CDR2 FQGTGA.

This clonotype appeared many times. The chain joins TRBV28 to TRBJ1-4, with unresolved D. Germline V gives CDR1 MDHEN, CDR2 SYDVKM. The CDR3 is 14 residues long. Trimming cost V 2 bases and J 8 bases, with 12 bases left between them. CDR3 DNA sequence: TGTGCCAGCAGTTTAACACAGTTAAGAGAAAAACTGTTTTTT. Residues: CASSLTQLREKLFF.

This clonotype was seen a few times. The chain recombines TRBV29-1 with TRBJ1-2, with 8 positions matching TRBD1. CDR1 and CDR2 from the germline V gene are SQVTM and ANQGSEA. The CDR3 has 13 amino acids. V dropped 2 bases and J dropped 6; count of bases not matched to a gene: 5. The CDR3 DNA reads TGCAGCGTTGAACACAGGGGGGAAGATGGCTACACCTTC. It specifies CSVEHRGEDGYTF.